Listed below are T cell receptor beta chains from one sample, sequenced in a study of T-cell reconstitution after alpha-beta-depleted transplantation in children. TCRdb re-analysed the PCR reads in MiXCR, keeping a single row per CDR3 protein. The repertoire holds approximately 400,000 distinct CDR3 sequences, with roughly 17% as singletons. The sequenced sample was PBMCs, mostly from graft donor cells, obtained 360 days after TCRalphabeta/CD19-depleted stem cell transplant. These receptors all come from a boy under two years old who had a stem cell transplant for Wiskott-Aldrich syndrome, so the T cells may come from the graft donor. The CDR3 runs from the conserved cysteine through the conserved F or W. A D gene is named only where the DNA matches it firmly. The size entry is marked missing in some rows and otherwise reads once, few, many or a size class.

d_gene	v_gene	j_gene	abundance	CDR3nt	CDR3aa
-	TRBV5-5	TRBJ2-2	few	TGTGCCAGCAGCTTGGTATCAGGGAGGAGCACCGGGGAGCTGTTTTTT	CASSLVSGRSTGELFF
-	TRBV5-5	TRBJ2-2	-	TGTGCCAGCAGACAAGCGGTGCCTAACACCGGGGAGCTGTTTTTT	CASRQAVPNTGELFF
-	TRBV29-1	TRBJ2-5	few	TGCAGCGTTGGGGGGGTCCAAGAGACCCAGTACTTC	CSVGGVQETQYF
TRBD1	TRBV27	TRBJ2-7	few	TGTGCCAGCAGTTTGATGACAGGGAGAATCTACGAGCAGTACTTC	CASSLMTGRIYEQYF
TRBD1	TRBV11-2	TRBJ1-1	-	TGTGCCAGCAGCTTAGAGCGGGGACAGGTACTAGTTCGTAACACTGAAGCTTTCTTT	CASSLERGQVLVRNTEAFF
-	TRBV5-1	TRBJ2-2	-	TGCGCCAGCAGCTTGGTAGCGGCTAACCCCGGGGAGCTGTTTTTT	CASSLVAANPGELFF
-	TRBV4-3	TRBJ1-5	-	TGCGCCAGCAGCCAAGAGGTAGGGGGACAGCCCCAGCATTTT	CASSQEVGGQPQHF
-	TRBV20-1	TRBJ2-3	-	TGCAGTGCTAGGCGCGGTGGGACGGGACCCACAGATACGCAGTATTTT	CSARRGGTGPTDTQYF
-	TRBV5-8	TRBJ2-1	few	TGTGCCAGCGGCCTTGGGCAGGCCGCCAATGAGCAGTTCTTC	CASGLGQAANEQFF
TRBD2	TRBV7-2	TRBJ2-3	-	TGTGCCAGCAGCTTCCCCTCTAGCGGGAGGCCCACAGATACGCAGTATTTT	CASSFPSSGRPTDTQYF
TRBD2	TRBV20-1	TRBJ2-5	few	TGCAGTGCTAGTAGCGGGCCCCTCCAAGAGACCCAGTACTTC	CSASSGPLQETQYF
-	TRBV5-1	TRBJ1-1	-	TGCGCCAGCAGGAACGGAGGACCCCAGAACACTGAAGCTTTCTTT	CASRNGGPQNTEAFF
-	TRBV20-1	TRBJ2-7	-	TGCAGTGCTGGGGGAAATTGCTCCTCCTACGAGCAGTACTTC	CSAGGNCSSYEQYF
TRBD2	TRBV20-1	TRBJ2-7	-	TGCAGTGCATATAGCGGGAGCTTCCCCTACGAGCAGTACTTC	CSAYSGSFPYEQYF
-	TRBV7-9	TRBJ1-2	many	TGTGCCAGCAGTTACAGGGAATATGGCTACACCTTC	CASSYREYGYTF
-	TRBV30	TRBJ2-1	-	TGTGCCTGGAGTGTAGGTAGCAATGAGCAGTTCTTC	CAWSVGSNEQFF
TRBD1	TRBV7-2	TRBJ2-4	-	TGTGCCAGCAGCACAGAGACAGGGTATAACCCAAACCACATTCAGTACTTC	CASSTETGYNPNHIQYF
-	TRBV5-1	TRBJ2-3	-	TGCGCCAGCAGCTTGACCCAGGGTACGCAGTATTTT	CASSLTQGTQYF
TRBD2	TRBV12-3/TRBV12-4	TRBJ2-2	-	TGTGCCAGCAGCTCTGGGACTAGCGGGAGTTGGAGCACCGGGGAGCTGTTTTTT	CASSSGTSGSWSTGELFF
TRBD2	TRBV12-3/TRBV12-4	TRBJ2-2	-	TGTGCCAGCAGTCCATCTGGCGGGGGGGCGGTCGGGGAGCTGTTTTTT	CASSPSGGGAVGELFF
-	TRBV20-1	TRBJ2-5	few	TGCAGTGCTAGGGGTCTAGCACTAGAGACCCAGTACTTC	CSARGLALETQYF
-	TRBV11-2	TRBJ2-5	-	TGTGCCAGCAGCTTAAGGGACTTCTCCCCGATAGGGTCCCAAGAGACCCAGTACTTC	CASSLRDFSPIGSQETQYF
-	TRBV4-1	TRBJ2-4	few	TGCGCCAGCAGCCAAGCCGAGAAACTAGCCAAAAACATTCAGTACTTC	CASSQAEKLAKNIQYF
-	TRBV20-1	TRBJ2-2	many	TGCAGTGCCCAAACTAGCCTCAACACCGGGGAGCTGTTTTTT	CSAQTSLNTGELFF
-	TRBV15	TRBJ2-2	-	TGTGCCACCGGGGTGGGGACGAAAAAGACCGGGGAGCTGTTTTTT	CATGVGTKKTGELFF
TRBD1	TRBV30	TRBJ2-6	-	TGTGCCTGGATAGGGGACAGGGGCTCTGGGGCCAACGTCCTGACTTTC	CAWIGDRGSGANVLTF
-	TRBV20-1	TRBJ2-1	few	TGCAGTGCTAGAGCAGGACTCCGTCACAATGAGCAGTTCTTC	CSARAGLRHNEQFF
TRBD2	TRBV25-1	TRBJ2-1	-	TGTGCCACGAAGAAGAGCGGGACCCACTACAATGAGCAGTTCTTC	CATKKSGTHYNEQFF
-	TRBV6-2/TRBV6-3	TRBJ2-5	-	TGTGCCAGCAGTTTCTTTGAGGGAGGTTTGGAGACCCAGTACTTC	CASSFFEGGLETQYF
-	TRBV24-1	TRBJ2-3	-	TGTGCCACCAGTGATCCGTCCTCGAGGGATACGCAGTATTTT	CATSDPSSRDTQYF
TRBD2	TRBV7-9	TRBJ2-7	-	TGTGCCTACCCTAGCGGGAGGTTCAACGAGCAGTACTTC	CAYPSGRFNEQYF
-	TRBV12-5	TRBJ2-5	few	TGTGCTAGTGGCCAGACAGGAAGAGAGACCCAGTACTTC	CASGQTGRETQYF
TRBD2	TRBV29-1	TRBJ2-1	-	TGCAGCGTTGAGGGACTAGTCTCGTATGAGCAGTTCTTC	CSVEGLVSYEQFF
TRBD1	TRBV5-1	TRBJ2-5	-	TGCGCCAGCAGCTTGGAGTACAGGGGACAAGAGACCCAGTACTTC	CASSLEYRGQETQYF
-	TRBV5-1	TRBJ2-4	few	TGCGCCAGCAGCTTGGTAGGCAGGGAGGACATTCAGTACTTC	CASSLVGREDIQYF
-	TRBV12-3/TRBV12-4	TRBJ1-3	-	TGTGCCAGCACTTTGTGGGGAGCCCGGGACACCATATATTTT	CASTLWGARDTIYF
TRBD2	TRBV9	TRBJ2-1	few	TGTGCCAGCAGCGTAGCCGCGGGTAGCGGGAGGGCCTACGATGAGCAGTTCTTC	CASSVAAGSGRAYDEQFF
-	TRBV25-1	TRBJ2-7	few	TGTGCCAGCAGTGAAGAGGACGAGATGCCCTACGAGCAGTACTTC	CASSEEDEMPYEQYF
-	TRBV12-3/TRBV12-4	TRBJ2-7	-	TGTGCCAGCAGTTCCCGACAATCCCCCTACGAGCAGTACTTC	CASSSRQSPYEQYF
TRBD1	TRBV25-1	TRBJ2-2	few	TGTGCCAGCAGTGAACCGCCGGGGACAGGCAAAAAATCGAACACCGGGGAGCTGTTTTTT	CASSEPPGTGKKSNTGELFF
-	TRBV3-1	TRBJ2-1	-	TGTGCCAGCAGCCAACTGACAACCTACAATGAGCAGTTCTTC	CASSQLTTYNEQFF
TRBD1	TRBV18	TRBJ2-5	few	TGTGCCAGCTCACCGAGGACAGGGGCGGGCGAGACCCAGTACTTC	CASSPRTGAGETQYF
TRBD1	TRBV18	TRBJ1-1	-	TGTGCCAGCTCCCCCGGACAGGGGATGTCCACTGAAGCTTTCTTT	CASSPGQGMSTEAFF
TRBD2	TRBV14	TRBJ2-1	-	TGTGCCAGCAGCCTCTGGACTAGCCGCTCCTACAATGAGCAGTTCTTC	CASSLWTSRSYNEQFF
-	TRBV3-1	TRBJ2-2	-	TGTGCCAGCAGCCTCACACCGGCCGGGGAGCTGTTTTTT	CASSLTPAGELFF
TRBD1	TRBV4-3	TRBJ2-3	-	TGCGCCAGCAGCCAAGCAGGGGGCGCGACAGATACGCAGTATTTT	CASSQAGGATDTQYF
-	TRBV4-1	TRBJ1-2	-	TGCGCCAGCAGCCACAGCCCGAGGGGCCCACAGGGAAACTATGGCTACACCTTC	CASSHSPRGPQGNYGYTF
TRBD2	TRBV10-3	TRBJ2-5	-	TGTGCCATCGGCGGGAGATGGGGAGAGACCCAGTACTTC	CAIGGRWGETQYF
TRBD2	TRBV5-5	TRBJ2-3	-	TGTGCCAGCAGCCGACTAGCGCGGGCCAACTCAGATACGCAGTATTTT	CASSRLARANSDTQYF
-	TRBV5-1	TRBJ2-3	few	TGCGCCAGCAGCTTGGCTGTCCACACAGATACGCAGTATTTT	CASSLAVHTDTQYF
TRBD2	TRBV29-1	TRBJ2-1	-	TGCAGCGTTGAAGGGCTAGCGGGCCCAGCTCGCAATGAGCAGTTCTTC	CSVEGLAGPARNEQFF
TRBD1	TRBV7-2	TRBJ1-2	few	TGTGCCAGCAGCTTAAGGGACAGGGGCCGTGGCTACACCTTC	CASSLRDRGRGYTF
TRBD2	TRBV5-1	TRBJ2-2	many	TGCGCCAGCAGTTCCGGGAGGGCCGGCGGCACCGGGGAGCTGTTTTTT	CASSSGRAGGTGELFF
-	TRBV5-1	TRBJ2-5	few	TGCGCCAGCAGCTTGTCGCAGATTCAGGGCTCCGGGACCCAGTACTTC	CASSLSQIQGSGTQYF
-	TRBV25-1	TRBJ2-3	-	TGTGCCAGCAGTGAATCCGGGACAATCCCGACAGATACGCAGTATTTT	CASSESGTIPTDTQYF
TRBD2	TRBV24-1	TRBJ2-3	-	TGTGCCACCAGTGACCCCCGCGGGAGGGCCCTCGATACGCAGTATTTT	CATSDPRGRALDTQYF
TRBD2	TRBV7-2	TRBJ2-3	-	TGTGCCAGCAGCTCCTCTAGCGGGGTCCGCACAGATACGCAGTATTTT	CASSSSSGVRTDTQYF
TRBD2	TRBV18	TRBJ2-3	few	TGTGCCAGCTCACCACCCGGACTAGCTGACACAGATACGCAGTATTTT	CASSPPGLADTDTQYF
-	TRBV6-1	TRBJ2-3	-	TGTGCCAGCAGCCACAGGGAACTCACAGATACGCAGTATTTT	CASSHRELTDTQYF